This is a list of T cell receptor beta chains from one sample in a study of cytomegalovirus exposure and HLA in healthy donors. Assay used: immunoSEQ multiplex PCR; TCRdb lists only in-frame clones, some missing. Of about 130,000 clones detected, 55% to 75% appear once; the ten largest clones hold approximately 3.8%. Material for sequencing was PBMCs. These TCRs come from a man aged 25 to 40 in good health and CMV-seronegative. The CDR3 runs from the conserved cysteine through the conserved F or W. The order of the fields is CDR3 protein, CDR3 DNA, CDR3 length, J gene, clone size, D gene, V gene. The D gene is left open where the match is weak. Clone size is stated in some rows and not others, as once, few, many or a class when expanded.

cdr3_aa: CASSLAYGGVGEQYF
cdr3_nt: TGCGCCAGCAGCTTGGCCTATGGAGGGGTAGGGGAGCAGTACTTC
cdr3_length: 15
j_call: TRBJ2-7
clone_size: -
d_call: -
v_call: TRBV5-1

cdr3_aa: CASSFSHGYTF
cdr3_nt: TGTGCCAGCAGTTTTAGTCACGGCTACACCTTC
cdr3_length: 11
j_call: TRBJ1-2
clone_size: -
d_call: -
v_call: TRBV28

cdr3_aa: CASSSRGGDGYGYTF
cdr3_nt: TGTGCCAGCAGCTCCCGGGGAGGGGACGGCTATGGCTACACCTTC
cdr3_length: 15
j_call: TRBJ1-2
clone_size: -
d_call: -
v_call: TRBV5-4

cdr3_aa: CASSVTRNTEAFF
cdr3_nt: TGTGCCAGCAGCGTCACGCGAAACACTGAAGCTTTCTTT
cdr3_length: 13
j_call: TRBJ1-1
clone_size: -
d_call: -
v_call: TRBV9

cdr3_aa: CASSPYWVTGTNYGYTF
cdr3_nt: TGTGCCAGCAGCCCATATTGGGTGACAGGGACTAACTATGGCTACACCTTC
cdr3_length: 17
j_call: TRBJ1-2
clone_size: few
d_call: TRBD1
v_call: TRBV14

cdr3_aa: CASIDRQDGYTF
cdr3_nt: TGTGCCAGCATAGACAGACAAGATGGCTACACCTTC
cdr3_length: 12
j_call: TRBJ1-2
clone_size: -
d_call: -
v_call: TRBV2

cdr3_aa: CASSLAWNRAGGYTF
cdr3_nt: TGTGCCAGCAGCTTGGCCTGGAACAGGGCGGGTGGCTACACCTTC
cdr3_length: 15
j_call: TRBJ1-2
clone_size: -
d_call: -
v_call: TRBV5-5

cdr3_aa: CASSLVLAGFYEQYF
cdr3_nt: TGTGCCAGCAGCTTGGTACTAGCGGGGTTCTACGAGCAGTACTTC
cdr3_length: 15
j_call: TRBJ2-7
clone_size: -
d_call: TRBD2
v_call: TRBV5-4

cdr3_aa: CATLDSRTDTQYF
cdr3_nt: TGTGCCACCCTTGACAGTCGCACAGATACGCAGTATTTT
cdr3_length: 13
j_call: TRBJ2-3
clone_size: -
d_call: -
v_call: TRBV10-3

cdr3_aa: CASFHRMMARYGYTF
cdr3_nt: TGTGCCAGCTTTCACAGGATGATGGCTCGCTATGGCTACACCTTC
cdr3_length: 15
j_call: TRBJ1-2
clone_size: -
d_call: -
v_call: TRBV6-6

cdr3_aa: CASSHAGTASSGNTIYF
cdr3_nt: TGTGCCAGCAGCCATGCCGGGACAGCGAGCTCTGGAAACACCATATATTTT
cdr3_length: 17
j_call: TRBJ1-3
clone_size: once
d_call: TRBD1
v_call: TRBV4-2

cdr3_aa: CASSSGPAYEQYF
cdr3_nt: TGTGCCAGCAGTTCCGGTCCCGCCTACGAGCAGTACTTC
cdr3_length: 13
j_call: TRBJ2-7
clone_size: -
d_call: -
v_call: TRBV27

cdr3_aa: CASSPPDRGAEAFF
cdr3_nt: TGTGCCAGCAGCCCGCCAGACAGGGGGGCTGAAGCTTTCTTT
cdr3_length: 14
j_call: TRBJ1-1
clone_size: -
d_call: TRBD1
v_call: TRBV7-9

cdr3_aa: CASSINRQGGGETQYF
cdr3_nt: TGTGCCAGCAGCATTAACCGACAGGGAGGAGGAGAGACCCAGTACTTC
cdr3_length: 16
j_call: TRBJ2-5
clone_size: -
d_call: -
v_call: TRBV7-6

cdr3_aa: CAISEYFGGPYEQYF
cdr3_nt: TGTGCCATCAGTGAGTATTTCGGAGGCCCCTACGAGCAGTACTTC
cdr3_length: 15
j_call: TRBJ2-7
clone_size: -
d_call: -
v_call: TRBV10-3

cdr3_aa: CASSLRQGAGTEQYF
cdr3_nt: TGCGCCAGCAGCCTTAGACAGGGGGCGGGAACCGAGCAGTACTTC
cdr3_length: 15
j_call: TRBJ2-7
clone_size: -
d_call: TRBD1
v_call: TRBV5-1

cdr3_aa: CAWSVQGGYGYTF
cdr3_nt: TGTGCCTGGAGTGTACAAGGGGGCTATGGCTACACCTTC
cdr3_length: 13
j_call: TRBJ1-2
clone_size: -
d_call: -
v_call: TRBV30

cdr3_aa: CASSSAYGGTEAFF
cdr3_nt: TGTGCCAGCAGTTCTGCGTACGGGGGCACTGAAGCTTTCTTT
cdr3_length: 14
j_call: TRBJ1-1
clone_size: -
d_call: -
v_call: TRBV2

cdr3_aa: CASSMAGLQPQHF
cdr3_nt: TGTGCCAGTAGTATGGCGGGGCTTCAGCCCCAGCATTTT
cdr3_length: 13
j_call: TRBJ1-5
clone_size: -
d_call: -
v_call: TRBV19

cdr3_aa: CASSARYEQYF
cdr3_nt: TGTGCCAGCAGTGCCCGCTACGAGCAGTACTTC
cdr3_length: 11
j_call: TRBJ2-7
clone_size: -
d_call: -
v_call: TRBV2

cdr3_aa: CASSPGLAGGPGETQYF
cdr3_nt: TGCGCCAGCAGCCCGGGACTAGCGGGGGGGCCAGGAGAGACCCAGTACTTC
cdr3_length: 17
j_call: TRBJ2-5
clone_size: -
d_call: TRBD2
v_call: TRBV5-1

cdr3_aa: CASSPTDRAYGYTF
cdr3_nt: TGTGCCAGCTCGCCTACAGACAGGGCCTATGGCTACACCTTC
cdr3_length: 14
j_call: TRBJ1-2
clone_size: -
d_call: TRBD1
v_call: TRBV18

cdr3_aa: CASSSRTGGETQYF
cdr3_nt: TGTGCCAGCAGCAGTCGGACAGGGGGAGAGACCCAGTACTTC
cdr3_length: 14
j_call: TRBJ2-5
clone_size: -
d_call: TRBD1
v_call: TRBV7-9

cdr3_aa: CASSVGQGSYEQYF
cdr3_nt: TGTGCCAGTAGTGTTGGACAGGGCTCCTACGAGCAGTACTTC
cdr3_length: 14
j_call: TRBJ2-7
clone_size: -
d_call: TRBD1
v_call: TRBV19

cdr3_aa: CASSWGQNTEAFF
cdr3_nt: TGCGCCAGCAGCTGGGGACAAAACACTGAAGCTTTCTTT
cdr3_length: 13
j_call: TRBJ1-1
clone_size: -
d_call: -
v_call: TRBV10-2

cdr3_aa: CASSLGGQGAETQYF
cdr3_nt: TGTGCCAGCAGCTTAGGGGGACAGGGGGCAGAGACCCAGTACTTC
cdr3_length: 15
j_call: TRBJ2-5
clone_size: -
d_call: TRBD1
v_call: TRBV7-9

cdr3_aa: CASPRESNEKLFF
cdr3_nt: TGTGCCAGCCCGAGGGAATCTAATGAAAAACTGTTTTTT
cdr3_length: 13
j_call: TRBJ1-4
clone_size: -
d_call: -
v_call: TRBV7-3

cdr3_aa: CASSVGALSYNEQFF
cdr3_nt: TGTGCCAGCAGCGTCGGAGCTCTCTCCTACAATGAGCAGTTCTTC
cdr3_length: 15
j_call: TRBJ2-1
clone_size: once
d_call: -
v_call: TRBV9

cdr3_aa: CASSHLTGPSYEQYF
cdr3_nt: TGCGCCAGCAGCCACCTGACAGGTCCCTCCTACGAGCAGTACTTC
cdr3_length: 15
j_call: TRBJ2-7
clone_size: -
d_call: -
v_call: TRBV4-3

cdr3_aa: CASSPGQHYGYTF
cdr3_nt: TGTGCCAGCAGTCCAGGACAGCACTATGGCTACACCTTC
cdr3_length: 13
j_call: TRBJ1-2
clone_size: few
d_call: -
v_call: TRBV28

cdr3_aa: CASSPGQGKGNTIYF
cdr3_nt: TGTGCCAGCAGCCCGGGACAGGGGAAAGGAAACACCATATATTTT
cdr3_length: 15
j_call: TRBJ1-3
clone_size: -
d_call: TRBD1
v_call: TRBV7-2

cdr3_aa: CAWSPQGNTEAFF
cdr3_nt: TGTGCCTGGAGCCCTCAGGGGAACACTGAAGCTTTCTTT
cdr3_length: 13
j_call: TRBJ1-1
clone_size: -
d_call: -
v_call: TRBV30

cdr3_aa: CASSYGTVNYGYTF
cdr3_nt: TGTGCCAGCAGTTACGGGACAGTTAATTATGGCTACACCTTC
cdr3_length: 14
j_call: TRBJ1-2
clone_size: -
d_call: TRBD1
v_call: TRBV7-9

cdr3_aa: CASSLWERSEFGTEAFF
cdr3_nt: TGTGCCAGCAGTTTATGGGAGAGAAGTGAATTCGGCACTGAAGCTTTCTTT
cdr3_length: 17
j_call: TRBJ1-1
clone_size: few
d_call: -
v_call: TRBV27

cdr3_aa: CSVEGGQVNTEAFF
cdr3_nt: TGCAGCGTTGAAGGGGGACAAGTGAACACTGAAGCTTTCTTT
cdr3_length: 14
j_call: TRBJ1-1
clone_size: -
d_call: -
v_call: TRBV29-1

cdr3_aa: CASSLGSGSAYEQYF
cdr3_nt: TGTGCCAGCAGCTTAGGGTCAGGTAGTGCCTACGAGCAGTACTTC
cdr3_length: 15
j_call: TRBJ2-7
clone_size: once
d_call: -
v_call: TRBV7-9

cdr3_aa: CASSLTKQTGASQAFF
cdr3_nt: TGTGCCAGCAGCTTAACTAAGCAGACAGGGGCGTCGCAAGCTTTCTTT
cdr3_length: 16
j_call: TRBJ1-1
clone_size: -
d_call: TRBD1
v_call: TRBV7-9

cdr3_aa: CASSRPQGIVPGELFF
cdr3_nt: TGTGCCAGCAGCCGCCCCCAGGGTATTGTCCCCGGGGAGCTGTTTTTT
cdr3_length: 16
j_call: TRBJ2-2
clone_size: -
d_call: -
v_call: TRBV7-3

cdr3_aa: CASSYTGAPVKNIQYF
cdr3_nt: TGTGCCAGCAGCTATACAGGGGCCCCCGTCAAAAACATTCAGTACTTC
cdr3_length: 16
j_call: TRBJ2-4
clone_size: -
d_call: TRBD1
v_call: TRBV5-6

cdr3_aa: CASSTGGTTGTDTQYF
cdr3_nt: TGCGCCAGCAGCACGGGGGGGACCACAGGCACAGATACGCAGTATTTT
cdr3_length: 16
j_call: TRBJ2-3
clone_size: -
d_call: TRBD2
v_call: TRBV5-1

cdr3_aa: CATSSPSKGGDYGYTF
cdr3_nt: TGTGCCACCAGCAGCCCCTCGAAGGGGGGGGACTATGGCTACACCTTC
cdr3_length: 16
j_call: TRBJ1-2
clone_size: -
d_call: -
v_call: TRBV15

cdr3_aa: CASSLGSRGGSTDTQYF
cdr3_nt: TGTGCCAGCAGCTTGGGCTCGCGGGGGGGAAGCACAGATACGCAGTATTTT
cdr3_length: 17
j_call: TRBJ2-3
clone_size: -
d_call: TRBD2
v_call: TRBV7-9

cdr3_aa: CASSVGGAQETQYF
cdr3_nt: TGCGCCAGCAGTGTTGGGGGGGCCCAAGAGACCCAGTACTTC
cdr3_length: 14
j_call: TRBJ2-5
clone_size: -
d_call: -
v_call: TRBV10-1

cdr3_aa: CASSVDGQGSTEAFF
cdr3_nt: TGTGCCAGCAGCGTAGACGGACAGGGGTCCACTGAAGCTTTCTTT
cdr3_length: 15
j_call: TRBJ1-1
clone_size: once
d_call: TRBD1
v_call: TRBV9

cdr3_aa: CSVAGDPVGQFF
cdr3_nt: TGCAGCGTTGCAGGGGACCCCGTGGGGCAGTTCTTC
cdr3_length: 12
j_call: TRBJ2-1
clone_size: once
d_call: -
v_call: TRBV29-1